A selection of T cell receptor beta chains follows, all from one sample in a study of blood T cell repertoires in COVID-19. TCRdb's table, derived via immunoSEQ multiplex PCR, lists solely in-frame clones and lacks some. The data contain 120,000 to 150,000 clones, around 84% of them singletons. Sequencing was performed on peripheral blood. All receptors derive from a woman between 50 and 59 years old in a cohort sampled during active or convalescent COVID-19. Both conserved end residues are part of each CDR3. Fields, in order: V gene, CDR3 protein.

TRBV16	CASSQFSRHEQYF
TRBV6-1	CATYNRGQDNEQFF
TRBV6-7	CASSRRGGARGGYTF
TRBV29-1	CSVGTTYEQYF
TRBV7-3	CASSLTHMNTGELFF
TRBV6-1	CASSESAGGNGYTF
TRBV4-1	CASSHGQGVSGNTIYF
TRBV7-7	CASSPDRVPYNEQFF
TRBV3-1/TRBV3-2	CASSPGLGGTQYF
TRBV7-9	CASSLSGGPYDTQYF
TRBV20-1	CSASPVVEAFF
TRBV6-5	CASSYLTNEKLFF
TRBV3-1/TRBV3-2	CASSQGAGGMESPLHF
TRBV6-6	CASRPGQEGYGYTF
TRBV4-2	CASSQQLAGGAETQYF
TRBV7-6	CASSLGQGRDGYTF
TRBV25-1	CASSEFTAPNTGELFF
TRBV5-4	CASSIDREHGYTF
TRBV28	CATSTPGQGDQPQHF
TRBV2	CASRRVGETQYF
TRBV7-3	CASSLEDYSYQPQHF
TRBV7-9	CASSLSGTGGTYEQYF
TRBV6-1	CASSEMPGQGAETQYF
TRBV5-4	CASSSAGTRGLQTQYF
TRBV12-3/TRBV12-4	CASSGNYGYTF
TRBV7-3	CASSSQGARNTEAFF
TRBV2	CASRRDSAYTEAFF
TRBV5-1	CASGWSRGVGTDTQYF
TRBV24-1	CATSDSTGTSFGETQYF
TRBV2	CASSDTPNYGYTF